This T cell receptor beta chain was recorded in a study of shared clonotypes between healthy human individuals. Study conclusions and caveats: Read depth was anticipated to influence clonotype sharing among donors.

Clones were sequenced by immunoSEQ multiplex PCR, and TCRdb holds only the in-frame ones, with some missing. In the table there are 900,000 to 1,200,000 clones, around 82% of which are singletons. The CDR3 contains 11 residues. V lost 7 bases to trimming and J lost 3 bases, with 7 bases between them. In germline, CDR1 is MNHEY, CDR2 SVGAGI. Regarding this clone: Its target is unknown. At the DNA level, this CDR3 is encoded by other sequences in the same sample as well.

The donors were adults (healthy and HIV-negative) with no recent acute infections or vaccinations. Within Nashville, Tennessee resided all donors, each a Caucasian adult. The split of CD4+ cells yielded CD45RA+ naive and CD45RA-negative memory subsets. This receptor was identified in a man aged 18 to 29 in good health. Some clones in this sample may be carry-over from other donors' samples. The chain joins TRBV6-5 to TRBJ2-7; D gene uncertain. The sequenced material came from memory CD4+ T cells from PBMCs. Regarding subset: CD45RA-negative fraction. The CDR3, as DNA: TGTGCCAGCACGGGCCTCTACGAGCAGTACTTC. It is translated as CASTGLYEQYF.